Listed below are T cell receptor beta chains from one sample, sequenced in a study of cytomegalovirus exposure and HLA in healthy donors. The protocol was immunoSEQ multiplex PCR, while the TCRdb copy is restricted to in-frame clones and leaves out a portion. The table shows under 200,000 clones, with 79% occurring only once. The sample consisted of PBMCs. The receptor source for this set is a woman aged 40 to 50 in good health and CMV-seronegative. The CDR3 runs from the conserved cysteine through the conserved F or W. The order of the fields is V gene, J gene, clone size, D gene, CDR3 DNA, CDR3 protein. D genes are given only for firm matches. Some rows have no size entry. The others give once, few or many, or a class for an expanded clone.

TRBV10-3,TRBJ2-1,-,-,TGTGCCATCAGTGAGTCGAATGGGGGGGCTGGTGAGCAGTTCTTC,CAISESNGGAGEQFF
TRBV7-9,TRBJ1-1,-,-,TGTGCCAGCAGCCGAGACAGGAGGATGAACACTGAAGCTTTCTTT,CASSRDRRMNTEAFF
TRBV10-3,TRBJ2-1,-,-,TGTGCCATCAGTGAATCGACTAGTTTCCGAATCGGCAATGAGCAGTTCTTC,CAISESTSFRIGNEQFF
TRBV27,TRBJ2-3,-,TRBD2,TGTGCCAGTAAGCGGGGGGGAGGCACAGATACGCAGTATTTT,CASKRGGGTDTQYF
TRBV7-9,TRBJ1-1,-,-,TGTGCCAGCAGCTTAAAACAGTCCGCCAACACTGAAGCTTTCTTT,CASSLKQSANTEAFF
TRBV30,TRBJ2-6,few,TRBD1,TGTGCCTCCTCCCTGGGACAGGGGTATGTCCTGACTTTC,CASSLGQGYVLTF
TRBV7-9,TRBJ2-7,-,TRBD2,TGTGCCAGCAGCCTAGCGGGAGGGCCTTTGTACGAGCAGTACTTC,CASSLAGGPLYEQYF
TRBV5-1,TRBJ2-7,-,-,TGCGCCAGCAGCCCACGATCAGGGTCTGTCTACGAGCAGTACTTC,CASSPRSGSVYEQYF
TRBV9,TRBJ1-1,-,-,TGTGCCAGCACAGGGGCGAACACTGAAGCTTTCTTT,CASTGANTEAFF
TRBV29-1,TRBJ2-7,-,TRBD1,TGCAGCATCTCCCGGGACAGGGGATTCGGGCAGTACTTC,CSISRDRGFGQYF
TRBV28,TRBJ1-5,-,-,TGTGCCAGCAGCCCCAGTATCGGGAAGGATCAGCCCCAGCATTTT,CASSPSIGKDQPQHF
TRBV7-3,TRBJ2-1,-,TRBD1,TGTGCCAGCAGCCAATGGGACAGGGCTGGTGAGCAGTTCTTC,CASSQWDRAGEQFF